What follows are 12 T cell receptor beta chains derived from one specimen sequenced in a study of T cell responses to AZD1222 COVID-19 vaccine. Assay used: immunoSEQ multiplex PCR; TCRdb lists only in-frame clones, some missing. The sample includes 150,000 or so clones, roughly nine tenths of them seen just once. Sequencing used peripheral blood, obtained on day 0 of AZD1222 vaccination. The receptors shown here come from an adult in good health.

This chain uses TRBV7-9 with TRBJ2-5; no definite D call. The CDR3 covers 11 residues. Germline V gives CDR1 SEHNR, CDR2 FQNEAQ (reference sequence). Trimming left V 2 bases short and J 5 bases short, with 3 bases between. The CDR3 bases are TGTGCCAGCAGCTTACTTGAGACCCAGTACTTC. Protein product: CASSLLETQYF.

This clone was recorded once. The chain carries TRBV28 and TRBJ1-5; D gene ambiguous. The CDR3 is 14 residues long. The V gene's germline CDR1 is MDHEN and CDR2 SYDVKM. V was pared by 8 bases and J by 11 bases, with 22 bases between. This CDR3 reads CASSPQGRIKSQHF. The CDR3 DNA reads TGTGCCAGCTCCCCCCAAGGCCGCATAAAGTCCCAGCATTTT.

This clone was found a few times. This chain joins TRBV7-2 and TRBJ1-1; no definite D call. V was shortened by 7 bases and J by 1 base, with 16 bases between the two germline ends. Per the germline V gene, CDR1 is SGHTA and CDR2 is FQGNSA. The CDR3 contains 15 residues. The CDR3 is CASTEPGLWNTEAFF. DNA of the CDR3: TGTGCCAGCACCGAACCAGGACTCTGGAACACTGAAGCTTTCTTT.

The sample holds many counts of this clone. V is TRBV25-1 and J is TRBJ1-1, with 7 bases lining up with TRBD1. Looked up from germline, CDR1 is MGHDK and CDR2 is SYGVNS. V was clipped by 6 bases and J by 1 base; unmatched bases: 11. The CDR3 extends over 16 amino acids. CDR3 loop: CASRDRDSWTNTEAFF. The CDR3 region has the DNA TGTGCCAGCAGAGACAGGGACTCATGGACGAACACTGAAGCTTTCTTT.

The rearrangement uses TRBV14 and TRBJ2-1; tentative D call: TRBD2 (6 bases). Germline CDR1 is SGHDN and CDR2 is FVKESK. The germline V and J ends were trimmed by 6 bases and 1 base, with 16 bases remaining between them. CDR3 length: 16 amino acids. The CDR3 nucleotides read TGTGCCAGCAGAAACGCAACCGGGAGTTCCTACAATGAGCAGTTCTTC. It is translated as CASRNATGSSYNEQFF.

Comment on this clone: Mismatch with germline at one junction end may stem from a read error. This chain links TRBV7-8 with TRBJ2-7; D gene uncertain. The CDR3 runs 13 residues. Germline CDR1 reads SGHVS; CDR2 reads FQNEAQ. CDR3 sequence: CASTLSGPYEQYF. DNA for the CDR3: TGTGCCAGCACCTTAAGTGGTCCCTACGAGCAGTACTTC. The entire variable domain, with the rest obtained from reference TRBV7-8 and TRBJ2-7, is as follows: GAGVSQSPRYKVAKRGQDVALRCDPISGHVSLFWYQQALGQGPEFLTYFQNEAQLDKSGLPSDRFFAERPEGSVSTLKIQRTQQEDSAVYLCASTLSGPYEQYFGPGTRLTVT.

This chain joins TRBV7-2 and TRBJ2-5; D tentatively reads TRBD1 or TRBD2 (5 bases each). The CDR3 loop spans 13 amino acids. The V gene's germline CDR1 is SGHTA and CDR2 FQGNSA. Trimming left V 2 bases short and J 4 bases short, with 8 bases between. For the CDR3, the DNA is TGTGCCAGCAGCTTATGGGGGACAGAGACCCAGTACTTC. It codes for CASSLWGTETQYF.

The genes are TRBV18 and TRBJ2-1; TRBD2 aligns across 10 bases. This CDR3 is 15 amino acids long. Unmatched junction bases numbered 11, after V lost 6 bases and J lost 9 bases. Germline assignment: CDR1 KGHSH and CDR2 LQKENI. The CDR3 DNA is TGTGCCAGCTCGTCTAGCGGGAGTATTAGGGGTGAGCAGTTCTTC. This translates into CASSSSGSIRGEQFF.

The chain is built from TRBV6-6 and TRBJ2-7; D perhaps matches TRBD2 (5 bases). CDR1 is MNHNY, CDR2 SVGAGI, per germline (reference sequence). The CDR3 runs to 13 residues. With 5 bases removed from V and 3 bases from J, the gap between germline ends came to 11 bases. CDR3 DNA sequence: TGTGCCAGCAGTGACCCGGGGAGCTACGAGCAGTACTTC. As protein: CASSDPGSYEQYF.

This CDR3 is CASSRSNSPLHF. The DNA of the CDR3 is TGTGCCAGCAGCCGGTCTAATTCACCCCTCCACTTT. The genes are TRBV9 and TRBJ1-6; D uncertain. V was trimmed by 4 bases and J by 6 bases, leaving 5 bases between them. CDR3 length: 12 residues. Germline V gives CDR1 SGDLS, CDR2 YYNGEE.

The chain recombines TRBV24-1 with TRBJ1-5; 7 positions agree with TRBD1. The germline V gene encodes CDR1 KGHDR and CDR2 SFDVKD. V lost 4 bases to trimming and J lost 4 bases; unmatched junction nucleotides: 9. This CDR3 has 16 amino acids. CDR3 sequence (DNA): TGTGCCACCAGTGACTGGACAGGCCTAGGAAATCAGCCCCAGCATTTT. Translating it yields CATSDWTGLGNQPQHF.

V gene TRBV5-8 combines with J gene TRBJ1-5, with 12 bases that match TRBD1. J gave up 5 bases and V 6 bases, and 6 bases lay outside the gene matches. This CDR3 is built from 15 residues. CDR1 and CDR2 (germline): SGHTS, YDEGEE. The CDR3 bases are TGTGCCAGCAACCCGGGACAGGGGGCAGATCAGCCCCAGCATTTT. Residues: CASNPGQGADQPQHF.